These 25 T cell receptor beta chains share one sample of origin, sequenced in a study of shared clonotypes between healthy human individuals. Measured with immunoSEQ multiplex PCR; TCRdb has only the in-frame clones, and not every one. The sample has around 690,000 clones, around 91% seen once. Material for sequencing was memory CD8+ T cells from PBMCs. Regarding subset: CD45RO+ cells pooled with CCR7-negative TemRA cells. The receptor source for this set is a man between 18 and 29 years old in good health. Some clones in this sample may be carry-over from other donors' samples.

CDR3 residues: CASSETLSYEQYF. The CDR3 DNA reads as TGTGCCAGCAGCGAGACACTTTCCTACGAGCAGTACTTC. This chain uses TRBV6-6 with TRBJ2-7; D uncertain. V gave up 6 bases and J gave up 1 base, with 10 bases separating them. Germline V gene lookup returns CDR1 MNHNY and CDR2 SVGAGI (reference sequence). The CDR3 length is 13 residues.

Comments on this clone: This CDR3 is also generated by other DNA sequences in the sample. The chain joins TRBV7-8 to TRBJ2-7, with 7 nucleotides matching TRBD2. Per germline, CDR1 SGHVS and CDR2 FQNEAQ. V lost 1 base, J lost 2 bases, and 2 bases stayed unmatched. This CDR3 spans 14 amino acids. For the CDR3, the DNA is TGTGCCAGCAGCTTAGGGCTAGCGGCCTACGAGCAGTACTTC. The encoded protein is CASSLGLAAYEQYF.

Comments on this clone: A read error may produce the germline difference seen at one junction end. The rearrangement uses TRBV4-3 and TRBJ2-1; 9 nucleotides agree with TRBD1. Germline CDR1 reads LGHNA; CDR2 reads YSLEER. The CDR3 extends over 14 amino acids. CDR3 nucleotides: TGCGCCAGCAGCCAAGAGGCGGGACAGGGCGTTGGGGTCTTC. Its protein is CASSQEAGQGVGVF.

The chain carries TRBV9 and TRBJ2-2; 10 bases are a match to TRBD1. The V segment lost 2 bases and the J segment 3 bases; nucleotides outside the gene matches: 4. CDR1 and CDR2 (germline): SGDLS, YYNGEE. The CDR3 is 16 residues long. CDR3 in amino acids: CASSVRTGGDTGELFF. The CDR3 nucleotides read TGTGCCAGCAGCGTGAGGACAGGGGGGGACACCGGGGAGCTGTTTTTT.

The rearrangement links TRBV5-1 to TRBJ2-2, with 10 bases that match TRBD2. The CDR3 contains 16 residues. The trim removed 3 bases at V and 1 base at J, leaving 3 bases unmatched. From germline, CDR1 is SGHRS and CDR2 YFSETQ. The CDR3: CASSSGLAKNTGELFF. The DNA of the CDR3 is TGCGCCAGCAGCTCGGGACTAGCGAAGAACACCGGGGAGCTGTTTTTT.

This clone appeared once. The gene calls are TRBV13 and TRBJ1-5; perhaps TRBD1 as D (5 bases). The ends were cut back, 3 bases at V and 4 bases at J, with 16 bases in the middle. This CDR3 is 16 amino acids long. Germline CDR1 is PRHDT and CDR2 is FYEKMQ (reference sequence). The CDR3 protein is CASSLGPGRHNQPQHF. CDR3 nucleotide sequence: TGTGCCAGCAGCTTGGGTCCAGGGCGTCATAATCAGCCCCAGCATTTT.

The chain uses TRBV29-1 and TRBJ2-3; D is unresolved. V was cut by 1 base and J by 2 bases, with 13 bases left in between. This CDR3 comprises 15 residues. The germline V gene encodes CDR1 SQVTM and CDR2 ANQGSEA. As DNA, the CDR3 is TGCAGCGTTGAAGGTCACAGAGAAAACACAGATACGCAGTATTTT. This gives the protein CSVEGHRENTDTQYF.

This clone has more than one count but fewer than ten. The chain links TRBV18 to TRBJ2-7; 7 positions match TRBD1. V lost 2 bases to trimming and J lost 5 bases; unmatched junction nucleotides: 9. CDR3 size: 15 residues. Germline assignment: CDR1 KGHSH and CDR2 LQKENI. The CDR3 nucleotides are TGTGCCAGCTCACCAGAACAGGGGAGTGTCAACGAGCAGTACTTC. This sequence encodes CASSPEQGSVNEQYF.

This rearrangement joins TRBV30 to TRBJ1-1, with D perhaps TRBD1 (5 bases). The ends were cut back, 0 bases at V and 10 bases at J, with 9 bases in the middle. CDR1 and CDR2 (germline): GTSNPN, SVGIG (reference sequence). The CDR3 runs to 11 residues. The CDR3, as DNA: TGTGCCTGGAGTGTCGGTAGGGGAGCTTTCTTT. Encoded protein: CAWSVGRGAFF.

The rearrangement joins TRBV27 to TRBJ2-7, with D unclear. From germline, CDR1 is MNHEY and CDR2 SMNVEV (reference sequence). The CDR3 has 15 residues. The ends were cut back, 3 bases at V and 1 base at J, with 13 bases in the middle. The CDR3 nucleotides are TGTGCCAGCAGTTTTTCATCCCAGCCTTCCTACGAGCAGTACTTC. Its translation: CASSFSSQPSYEQYF.

The chain employs TRBV5-6 and TRBJ1-2, with D hard to call. The CDR3 runs to 14 residues. With 0 bases removed from V and 5 bases from J, the gap between germline ends came to 11 bases. Germline-derived CDR1 and CDR2 are SGHDT and YYEEEE. CDR3: CASSLVLGPYGYTF. The CDR3, as DNA: TGTGCCAGCAGCTTGGTTCTAGGCCCATATGGCTACACCTTC.

The chain links TRBV6-4 to TRBJ2-1; 8 nucleotides agree with TRBD2. Trimming took 5 bases from V and 2 from J; bases not matched to a gene: 5. This CDR3 is built from 15 residues. CDR1 and CDR2 (germline): MRHNA, SNTAGT. CDR3 amino acids: CASSSTSVTYNEQFF. The DNA of the CDR3 is TGTGCCAGCAGTTCGACTAGCGTCACCTACAATGAGCAGTTCTTC.

The chain has TRBV27 and TRBJ1-2, with 7 bases aligning to TRBD1. Germline V lookup: CDR1 MNHEY, CDR2 SMNVEV (reference sequence). V lost 3 bases and J lost 4; bases outside the gene matches: 5. The CDR3 has 14 residues. This CDR3 is CASSFLTGPYGYTF. For the CDR3, the DNA is TGTGCCAGCAGTTTCTTGACAGGGCCCTATGGCTACACCTTC.

V and J are TRBV5-6 and TRBJ1-2; no clear D. Germline assignment: CDR1 SGHDT and CDR2 YYEEEE. V was cut by 3 bases and J by 5 bases, with 20 bases left in between. The CDR3 is 16 residues long. In nucleotides, the CDR3 is TGTGCCAGCAGCTCCGCGTATGGGTTCACGGCGTATGGCTACACCTTC. Amino acids: CASSSAYGFTAYGYTF. Full variable domain (missing parts from reference TRBV5-6 and TRBJ1-2): DAGVTQSPTHLIKTRGQQVTLRCSPKSGHDTVSWYQQALGQGPQFIFQYYEEEERQRGNFPDRFSGHQFPNYSSELNVNALLLGDSALYLCASSSAYGFTAYGYTFGSGTRLTVV.

The V call is TRBV19, the J call TRBJ1-4; 9 nucleotides match TRBD1. V dropped 5 bases and J dropped 9; count of bases not matched to a gene: 10. CDR1 is LNHDA, CDR2 SQIVND, per germline (reference sequence). CDR3 size: 15 residues. The CDR3 sequence: CASSLGTGNIQKLFF. The CDR3, as DNA: TGTGCCAGTAGTCTCGGGACAGGGAATATCCAAAAACTGTTTTTT.

This rearrangement joins TRBV4-2 to TRBJ2-1; 7 bases align to TRBD2. Germline V gives CDR1 LGHNA, CDR2 YNFKEQ. CDR3 length: 16 residues. The V segment lost 0 bases and the J segment 4 bases; nucleotides outside the gene matches: 6. The CDR3 spells CASSQDVREKYNEQFF. The CDR3 region has the DNA TGTGCCAGCAGCCAAGATGTGCGGGAGAAATACAATGAGCAGTTCTTC.

The DNA for the CDR3 is TGTGCCAGCAGTTACGTCGGGACAGGGGCTGAAGCTTTCTTT. It is translated as CASSYVGTGAEAFF. The V and J genes are TRBV6-5 and TRBJ1-1, with 10 positions matching TRBD1. The CDR3 spans 14 residues. Germline V lookup: CDR1 MNHEY, CDR2 SVGAGI. The ends lost 2 bases at V and 6 bases at J; junction bases unmatched: 3.

The rearrangement links TRBV11-2 to TRBJ2-1, with D uncertain. Germline CDR1 is SGHAT and CDR2 is FQNNGV. V lost 1 base to trimming and J lost 6 bases, with 7 bases between them. The length of the CDR3 is 13 residues. CDR3 bases: TGTGCCAGCAGCTTAGGTACACGCAATGAGCAGTTCTTC. Its translation is CASSLGTRNEQFF. The full variable domain, completed using reference TRBV11-2 and TRBJ2-1, is EAGVAQSPRYKIIEKRQSVAFWCNPISGHATLYWYQQILGQGPKLLIQFQNNGVVDDSQLPKDRFSAERLKGVDSTLKIQPAKLEDSAVYLCASSLGTRNEQFFGPGTRLTVL.

This clone has only one observation. CDR3 protein: CASSFRGLAGGNEQFF. The CDR3 nucleotides read TGTGCCAGCAGTTTTCGGGGACTAGCGGGAGGAAATGAGCAGTTCTTC. The V and J genes are TRBV27 and TRBJ2-1; 15 nucleotides agree with TRBD2. Germline values: CDR1 MNHEY, CDR2 SMNVEV (reference sequence). This CDR3 region has 16 residues. V lost 3 bases to trimming and J lost 7 bases; unmatched junction nucleotides: 4.

This chain joins TRBV19 and TRBJ1-2, with D tentatively TRBD1 (6 bases). Per the germline V gene, CDR1 is LNHDA and CDR2 is SQIVND (reference sequence). There are 16 residues in the CDR3. V lost 6 bases and J 0 bases, leaving 17 bases between the germline ends. CDR3 residues: CASRGADSKTNYGYTF. The CDR3 nucleotides are TGTGCCAGTAGGGGGGCAGACTCCAAAACTAACTATGGCTACACCTTC.

The chain uses TRBV25-1 and TRBJ2-7; the D is unclear. Germline assignment: CDR1 MGHDK and CDR2 SYGVNS. The CDR3 runs to 13 residues. V lost 2 bases and J lost 3, with 8 bases in between. The CDR3 DNA sequence: TGTGCCAGCAGTGAAGGACGACTCTACGAGCAGTACTTC. It codes for CASSEGRLYEQYF.

V is TRBV27 and J is TRBJ2-3; 8 bases line up with TRBD2. Germline lookup yields CDR1 MNHEY and CDR2 SMNVEV (reference sequence). The ends lost 2 bases at V and 7 bases at J; junction bases unmatched: 8. This CDR3 has 15 residues. The CDR3 here is CASSLGAGGSNTQYF. DNA for the CDR3: TGTGCCAGCAGTTTAGGTGCGGGAGGTTCAAATACGCAGTATTTT.

This rearrangement joins TRBV19 to TRBJ2-1; no definite D call. The CDR3 is made up of 13 amino acids. Germline lookup yields CDR1 LNHDA and CDR2 SQIVND (reference sequence). The V gene lost 1 base and the J gene lost 4 bases, with 5 bases spanning the gap. The CDR3 DNA is TGTGCCAGTAGTATAGTACGGTACAATGAGCAGTTCTTC. It is translated as CASSIVRYNEQFF. The full variable domain, rest sourced from reference TRBV19 and TRBJ2-1, is DGGITQSPKYLFRKEGQNVTLSCEQNLNHDAMYWYRQDPGQGLRLIYYSQIVNDFQKGDIAEGYSVSREKKESFPLTVTSAQKNPTAFYLCASSIVRYNEQFFGPGTRLTVL.

This chain uses TRBV5-6 with TRBJ2-2; TRBD1 aligns across 7 bases. This CDR3 has 15 residues. V lost 4 bases to trimming and J lost 10 bases; unmatched junction nucleotides: 13. Germline lookup yields CDR1 SGHDT and CDR2 YYEEEE. The CDR3 nucleotides read TGTGCCAGCAGCATAGGACAGGCGATAACAAAGGAGCTGTTTTTT. Amino acids: CASSIGQAITKELFF.

The rearrangement joins TRBV2 to TRBJ2-2, with TRBD2 matching 12 bases. Germline loops: CDR1 SNHLY, CDR2 FYNNEI. This CDR3 region has 19 residues. The V gene end was trimmed by 0 bases and the J gene end by 2 bases; junction bases not matched to a gene: 7. Here the CDR3 DNA reads TGTGCCAGCAGTGAAGCGTGGGCTAGCGGGAGGGCCAACACCGGGGAGCTGTTTTTT. It encodes CASSEAWASGRANTGELFF.